This is a list of T cell receptor beta chains from one sample in a study of blood T cell repertoires in COVID-19. Sequencing used immunoSEQ multiplex PCR; TCRdb keeps in-frame clones, though not all of them. The sample consists of about 160,000 clones, about 90% of them appearing once. Sequenced: peripheral blood. The source is a man in his sixties with acute or convalescent COVID-19. The CDR3 runs from the conserved cysteine through the conserved F or W. D genes are given only for firm matches. The size field is filled for only some rows; it gives once, few, many or a size class.

TRBV6-5	TRBD1	TRBJ2-7	NA	15	TGTGCCAGCAGTTATCGGGACAGCCAAGGCTACGAGCAGTACTTC	CASSYRDSQGYEQYF
TRBV3-1/TRBV3-2	NA	TRBJ2-7	few	15	TGTGCCAGCAGCCAAGATCGTGGACAGATGCGGGAGCAGTACTTC	CASSQDRGQMREQYF
TRBV21-1	NA	TRBJ2-7	NA	16	TGTGCCAGCAGCCCTATTTTAGCGGGGGGAACCTACGAGCAGTACTTC	CASSPILAGGTYEQYF
TRBV19	NA	TRBJ1-1	NA	14	TGTGCCAGTAGTATTCCGGGGGGAAACACTGAAGCTTTCTTT	CASSIPGGNTEAFF
TRBV7-9	TRBD1	TRBJ1-4	NA	15	TGTGCCAGCAGCTTAAGTTTTAACAGGGGTGAAAAACTGTTTTTT	CASSLSFNRGEKLFF
TRBV2	NA	TRBJ1-5	once	14	TGTGCCAGCAGCCCGGGCCCTCTAGGGGAGCCCCAGCATTTT	CASSPGPLGEPQHF
TRBV3-1/TRBV3-2	TRBD1	TRBJ1-5	NA	15	TGTGCCAGCAGCTTGAGTGGAGGGGGCGGTCAGCCCCAGCATTTT	CASSLSGGGGQPQHF
TRBV6-4	TRBD2	TRBJ2-2	NA	16	TGTGCCAGCAGTCCCCGGGGGGGCCGAGGGACCGGGGAGCTGTTTTTT	CASSPRGGRGTGELFF
TRBV28	TRBD1	TRBJ2-1	NA	15	TGTGCCAGCACCCGGACAGGGGGGCCCTACAATGAGCAGTTCTTC	CASTRTGGPYNEQFF
TRBV6-5	NA	TRBJ1-2	NA	13	TGTGCCAGCAGTTACAACAGGCTCCATGGCTACACCTTC	CASSYNRLHGYTF
TRBV3-1/TRBV3-2	NA	TRBJ1-3	NA	12	TGTGCCAGCAGTTCACGGGGGAACACCATATATTTT	CASSSRGNTIYF
TRBV4-1	TRBD2	TRBJ2-1	NA	15	TGCGCCAGCAGCCGAAGCGGGGGGGCTCGTAATGAGCAGTTCTTC	CASSRSGGARNEQFF
TRBV25-1	NA	TRBJ1-5	NA	13	TGTGCCAGCAGTATCTCGGGTTTTCAGCCCCAGCATTTT	CASSISGFQPQHF
TRBV6-6	NA	TRBJ2-1	NA	15	TGTGCCAGCAGTTACATCAGGTACTCCTACAATGAGCAGTTCTTC	CASSYIRYSYNEQFF
TRBV4-3	NA	TRBJ2-2	NA	14	TGCGCCAGCAGCCAGGAGAGGGATACCGGGGAGCTGTTTTTT	CASSQERDTGELFF
TRBV5-1	NA	TRBJ2-2	NA	14	TGCGCCAGCGCGGAGGAAGTTAACACCGGGGAGCTGTTTTTT	CASAEEVNTGELFF
TRBV6-1	NA	TRBJ1-1	NA	16	TGTGCCAGCAGTGACGGGGGGGCCGGAATTAACACTGAAGCTTTCTTT	CASSDGGAGINTEAFF
TRBV18	NA	TRBJ2-1	NA	13	TGTGCCAGCTCACCTCGACAGAACAATGAGCAGTTCTTC	CASSPRQNNEQFF
TRBV20-1	NA	TRBJ1-1	NA	15	TGCAGTGCTAGTTCGCAGGTGTTGCCGAACACTGAAGCTTTCTTT	CSASSQVLPNTEAFF
TRBV7-2	NA	TRBJ1-1	NA	15	TGTGCCAGCAGCTTAGCGGCAGGGTATGGTAGTGGAGCTTTCTTT	CASSLAAGYGSGAFF